The TCR beta chain described here comes from a study of T cell repertoires in cytomegalovirus infection. Study summary: CMV epitopes that were recently identified and HLA-C-restricted were used alongside well-studied HLA-B-restricted ones. Both a matching HLA type and CMV infection were indicated by public TCR beta signatures.

Via MiXCR, TCRdb re-called the reads, giving one row per CDR3 protein. The table includes about 920,000 distinct CDR3 sequences, around 30% detected once. Notes on the study in general: Totalled public TCR beta family frequency picked out people who carried CMV plus the relevant HLA. What dominated the ex vivo response were HLA-C-restricted CMV-specific TCR beta clonotypes.

This clonotype appeared a few times. Its antigen remains unidentified. Germline V CDR1 and CDR2: SQVTM, ANQGSEA. The CDR3 sequence is 17 residues long. Trimming took 6 bases from V and 2 from J; bases not matched to a gene: 16. The TCR originated in a human donor in good health (CMV status not recorded). Some clones in this sample may be carry-over from other donors' samples. Sample: cultured CD8+ T cells from PBMCs, taken from culture after CMV antigen stimulation. The chain employs TRBV29-1 and TRBJ1-2; TRBD1 agrees at 9 bases. CDR3 DNA sequence: TGCAGCGTGGAACAGGGGGCCATCGAAGACGCAAACTATGGCTACACCTTC. Its protein product is CSVEQGAIEDANYGYTF.